What follows are 20 T cell receptor beta chains derived from one specimen sequenced in a study of response to subunit inactivated influenza vaccine. TCRdb analysed the RT-PCR reads with MiXCR anew, one entry per CDR3 protein. The sample includes around 470,000 distinct CDR3 sequences, 7.2% of them seen just once. This specimen consisted of PBMCs from blood, obtained approximately 25 months after vaccination. The source of these receptors is a man aged 50 to 69 who received an inactivated influenza vaccine.

The CDR3 coding sequence is TGCGCCAGCAGCCAAGACCCGGGATACTCCTACGAGCAGTACTTC. Translating it yields CASSQDPGYSYEQYF. The chain is built from TRBV4-3 and TRBJ2-7, with D possibly matching TRBD2 (5 bases). The CDR3 covers 15 residues. Germline-derived CDR1 and CDR2 are LGHNA and YSLEER. The V and J ends lost 0 bases and 0 bases respectively, with 9 bases between them.

In this sample, this clonotype turned up a few times. This chain joins TRBV24-1 and TRBJ2-1; 12 bases line up with TRBD2. The CDR3 length is 17 residues. After removal of 4 bases from V and 4 bases from J, the junction contained 7 bases not matched to a gene. Germline CDR1 is KGHDR and CDR2 is SFDVKD. The CDR3 spells CATSDPGLAGTYNEQFF. Here the CDR3 DNA reads TGTGCCACCAGTGACCCCGGACTAGCGGGAACTTACAATGAGCAGTTCTTC.

This clonotype was picked up a small number of times. CDR3: CAGPIAGGPSYNEQFF. DNA of the CDR3: TGTGCCGGGCCAATAGCGGGAGGGCCGTCCTACAATGAGCAGTTCTTC. The chain uses TRBV6-1 and TRBJ2-1; 11 nucleotides line up with TRBD2. Per the germline V gene, CDR1 is MNHNS and CDR2 is SASEGT. This CDR3 region has 16 residues. J was trimmed by 1 base and V by 11 bases; bases with no gene match: 10.

This clonotype was seen repeatedly, ten times or more. The rearrangement joins TRBV25-1 to TRBJ2-3; D is possibly TRBD2 (6 bases). The V gene's germline CDR1 is MGHDK and CDR2 SYGVNS. The CDR3 loop spans 17 amino acids. V lost 1 base and J 0 bases, leaving 14 bases between the germline ends. DNA for the CDR3: TGTGCCAGCAGTGAATGGGGAGGACGAATTAGCACAGATACGCAGTATTTT. Protein product: CASSEWGGRISTDTQYF.

The rearrangement links TRBV7-2 to TRBJ1-5; D is ambiguous. The V gene's germline CDR1 is SGHTA and CDR2 FQGNSA. The CDR3 is 14 amino acids. The V and J ends lost 4 bases and 2 bases respectively, with 9 bases between them. The CDR3 region has the DNA TGTGCCAGCAGCTCGGATAACGGCAATCAGCCCCAGCATTTT. Its translation: CASSSDNGNQPQHF.

This clonotype has a handful of counts. The chain links TRBV20-1 to TRBJ2-7; possibly TRBD2 for D (6 bases). The CDR3 extends over 15 amino acids. V was shortened by 0 bases and J by 5 bases, with 17 bases between the two germline ends. Germline-derived CDR1 and CDR2 are DFQATT and SNEGSKA (reference sequence). CDR3: CSARDRITSLDEQYF. CDR3 nucleotides: TGCAGTGCTAGAGATCGGATCACTAGCCTCGACGAGCAGTACTTC.

This clonotype was observed many times. The chain has TRBV7-9 and TRBJ1-2, with D unclear. The CDR3 consists of 14 residues. Trimming stripped 1 base from V and 2 bases from J, with 8 bases between. Germline V gene lookup returns CDR1 SEHNR and CDR2 FQNEAQ (reference sequence). Here the CDR3 DNA reads TGTGCCAGCAGCTTAGGATTACGCAACTATGGCTACACCTTC. Encoded protein: CASSLGLRNYGYTF.

This clonotype appeared many times. The rearrangement uses TRBV5-5 and TRBJ2-1; no definite D call. Trimming shortened V by 0 bases and J by 9 bases, and 13 bases separated the two germline ends. The CDR3 sequence is 14 residues long. The germline gives CDR1 SGHKS, CDR2 YYEKEE (reference sequence). The DNA for the CDR3 is TGTGCCAGCAGCTTGGATTTCGGGTTTGTTGAGCAGTTCTTC. This codes for CASSLDFGFVEQFF.

The CDR3 spells CASSLDMLRSSGNTIYF. The CDR3, as DNA: TGCGCCAGCAGCTTGGATATGCTGCGGAGCTCTGGAAACACCATATATTTT. The chain carries TRBV5-1 and TRBJ1-3; D is unclear. CDR1 is SGHRS, CDR2 YFSETQ, per germline. Trimming took 0 bases from V and 0 from J, leaving 13 bases between them. CDR3 length equals 17 residues.

This clonotype was observed a handful of times. The chain joins TRBV4-1 to TRBJ2-7, with unresolved D. V lost 6 bases and J lost 2, with 11 bases in between. Germline lookup yields CDR1 MGHRA and CDR2 YSYEKL. This CDR3 has 13 amino acids. CDR3 region: CASSFQETYEQYF. The CDR3 DNA follows: TGCGCCAGCAGTTTTCAGGAGACCTACGAGCAGTACTTC.

This clonotype showed up just a few times. The chain uses TRBV6-5 and TRBJ2-6; D is undetermined. V gave up 3 bases and J gave up 0 bases, with 12 bases separating them. The length of the CDR3 is 17 residues. CDR1 and CDR2 from the germline V gene are MNHEY and SVGAGI. CDR3 sequence reads: CASSYSLTSSGANVLTF. The CDR3, as DNA: TGTGCCAGCAGTTATAGTTTAACCAGCTCTGGGGCCAACGTCCTGACTTTC.

J is TRBJ1-2 and V is TRBV10-3; D unresolved. The V gene's germline CDR1 is ENHRY and CDR2 SYGVKD. The CDR3 length is 12 residues. V shed 3 bases and J shed 9 bases, with 11 bases lying between them. CDR3 sequence: CAISDPPVSYTF. The CDR3 DNA reads as TGTGCCATCAGTGATCCACCAGTGAGCTACACCTTC.

This clonotype has only a few counts. The chain recombines TRBV12-3 or TRBV12-4 with TRBJ1-2; 7 bases are shared with TRBD1. The CDR3 has 13 residues. V lost 5 bases to trimming and J lost 3 bases; unmatched junction nucleotides: 3. The CDR3 sequence: CASSNTGDYGYTF. Written as DNA, the CDR3 is TGTGCCAGCAGTAACACAGGGGACTATGGCTACACCTTC.

V is TRBV6-4 and J is TRBJ1-1; no clear D. Deletions cut 4 bases from V and 3 bases from J, with 12 bases between. The CDR3 extends over 14 amino acids. CDR1 is MRHNA and CDR2 is SNTAGT in the germline V gene. CDR3 amino acids: CASSGMGLDTEAFF. The CDR3 coding sequence is TGTGCCAGCAGTGGTATGGGCTTGGACACTGAAGCTTTCTTT.

The chain joins TRBV7-8 to TRBJ2-2; TRBD1 aligns across 7 bases. Germline values: CDR1 SGHVS, CDR2 FQNEAQ. V dropped 1 base and J dropped 3; count of bases not matched to a gene: 11. This CDR3 has 18 residues. CDR3 residues: CASSLVSTGTADTGELFF. DNA for the CDR3: TGTGCCAGCAGCTTAGTTAGTACCGGGACAGCCGACACCGGGGAGCTGTTTTTT.

V is TRBV7-2 and J is TRBJ2-5; D is undetermined. CDR3 size: 15 residues. Trimming cost V 1 base and J 5 bases, with 14 bases left between them. The germline V gene has CDR1 SGHTA and CDR2 FQGNSA. CDR3: CASSLVEGSWETQYF. The CDR3 nucleotides are TGTGCCAGCAGCTTAGTGGAAGGTAGCTGGGAGACCCAGTACTTC.

This clonotype was seen repeatedly, ten times or more. The chain recombines TRBV12-3 or TRBV12-4 with TRBJ2-4; a weak D match, TRBD1 (5 bases). The CDR3 extends over 11 amino acids. The V end lost 6 bases, the J end lost 11 bases, and 11 bases lay between the germline ends. Here the CDR3 reads CASSRTIVQYF. In nucleotides, the CDR3 is TGTGCCAGCAGCCGGACAATCGTTCAGTACTTC.

V usage is TRBV3-1 and J usage is TRBJ2-3; 12 positions match TRBD1. V was clipped by 2 bases and J by 7 bases; unmatched bases: 4. Germline V lookup: CDR1 LGHDT, CDR2 YNNKEL (reference sequence). The CDR3 is 15 residues long. The CDR3 region is CASSQPGQGAYTQYF. CDR3 sequence (DNA): TGTGCCAGCAGCCAACCGGGACAGGGGGCATATACGCAGTATTTT.

This clonotype showed up many times. The chain carries TRBV12-3 or TRBV12-4 and TRBJ1-2; D is undetermined. The CDR3 spans 13 residues. The V gene lost 8 bases and the J gene lost 3 bases, with 13 bases spanning the gap. The CDR3 spells CASSPGFHYGYTF. The CDR3 DNA reads TGTGCCAGCTCTCCGGGGTTCCACTATGGCTACACCTTC.

This clonotype was observed a handful of times. The chain recombines TRBV5-1 with TRBJ1-3; no clear D. V was clipped by 5 bases and J by 4 bases, with 10 bases between them. Per germline, CDR1 SGHRS and CDR2 YFSETQ. The CDR3 has 13 residues. The CDR3 reads CASRPVGGNTIYF. The CDR3 DNA reads as TGCGCCAGCAGGCCGGTTGGGGGAAACACCATATATTTT.